The source of this TCR beta chain is a study of blood T cells in healthy people across ages. There are 14 residues in the CDR3. Trimming stripped 3 bases from V and 4 bases from J, with 12 bases between. The study drew donors from healthy Caucasian individuals in Russia aged about 6 to 100. Then a second PCR, running about 6 to 12 cycles, was carried out with a sample-barcoded 5' primer and a J-beta primer mix. TCRdb reprocessed the 5' RACE reads with MiXCR, giving one entry per CDR3 protein. This table holds some 1.5 million distinct CDR3 sequences, roughly two fifths found once. The chain employs TRBV12-3 or TRBV12-4 and TRBJ1-2, with D maybe TRBD1 (5 bases). The material sequenced was blood. This clonotype was sampled from a woman in her late teens or twenties in good health. Here the CDR3 DNA reads TGTGCCAGCAGTTTCGGGGCCGTAGTCTATGGCTACACCTTC. This sequence encodes CASSFGAVVYGYTF.